This T cell receptor beta chain was identified in a study of shared T cell receptors in the human thymus. Assay used: immunoSEQ multiplex PCR; TCRdb lists only in-frame clones, some missing. This sample carries approximately 760,000 clones, roughly 88% of them seen once, and the ten largest clones take 0.0095% to 0.013%. V lost 5 bases, J lost 6 bases, and 30 bases stayed unmatched. Germline assignment: CDR1 SGDLS and CDR2 YYNGEE. This CDR3 is built from 23 residues. A further study also used this sample, focusing on human thymus T cells. From that second work: Corrective surgery for congenital heart defects was being performed on the healthy Finnish infants who served as donors. Thymus tissue for the work was resected from patients undergoing corrective heart surgery. Related research has reported that thymic repertoires overlap highly among unrelated individuals.

The genes are TRBV9 and TRBJ2-1, with 12 bases that match TRBD2. The sample consisted of thymocytes. The TCR sequence derives from a girl less than two years old with a congenital heart defect. The CDR3: CASSSVSVSQTSGGRRLFNEQFF. The CDR3 DNA reads TGTGCCAGCAGTAGCGTAAGTGTTAGTCAGACTAGCGGGGGCCGGAGGCTTTTCAATGAGCAGTTCTTC.